These 30 T cell receptor beta chains were sequenced from one sample in a study of T cell repertoires in cytomegalovirus infection. One entry per CDR3 protein results from TCRdb running MiXCR on the reads. The table shows nearly 650,000 distinct CDR3 sequences, with less than 25% occurring only once. Material for sequencing was CD8+ T cells from PBMCs. These receptors were taken from a human donor in good health (CMV status not recorded). Some clones in this sample may be carry-over from other donors' samples.

At least ten counts were recorded for this clonotype. The genes are TRBV7-9 and TRBJ1-5, with D unresolved. From germline, CDR1 is SEHNR and CDR2 FQNEAQ (reference sequence). V lost 6 bases, J lost 4 bases, and 16 bases lay in between. CDR3 length: 15 residues. CDR3 in amino acids: CASSPYGELNQPQHF. DNA for the CDR3: TGTGCCAGCAGTCCTTACGGAGAGCTTAATCAGCCCCAGCATTTT.

This clonotype was recorded many times. In nucleotides, the CDR3 is TGTGCCAGCAGCTCCCTGGAGGGGAGGCGATACTACGAGCAGTACTTC. This translates into CASSSLEGRRYYEQYF. J is TRBJ2-7 and V is TRBV7-9; tentatively, D is TRBD2 (6 bases). Germline loops: CDR1 SEHNR, CDR2 FQNEAQ (reference sequence). This CDR3 has 16 amino acids. Trimming cost V 4 bases and J 3 bases, with 19 bases left between them.

This clonotype was detected once. A much larger clone differs by one base, so this may be a read error. DNA of the CDR3: TGTGCCAGCTCACCGGAACAGCGCACAGATACGCAGTATTTT. Protein product: CASSPEQRTDTQYF. This rearrangement joins TRBV19 to TRBJ2-3; D call uncertain. The germline V gene has CDR1 LNHDA and CDR2 SQIVND (reference sequence). This CDR3 is built from 14 residues. The germline V and J ends were trimmed by 9 bases and 1 base, with 14 bases remaining between them. The full variable domain, with the rest looked up from reference TRBV19 and TRBJ2-3, is DGGITQSPKYLFRKEGQNVTLSCEQNLNHDAMYWYRQDPGQGLRLIYYSQIVNDFQKGDIAEGYSVSREKKESFPLTVTSAQKNPTAFYLCASSPEQRTDTQYFGPGTRLTVL.

The V call is TRBV29-1, the J call TRBJ2-2; D remains ambiguous. V shed 5 bases and J shed 7 bases, with 17 bases lying between them. Germline CDR1 is SQVTM and CDR2 is ANQGSEA. The CDR3 contains 14 residues. CDR3 nucleotides: TGCAGCGTTCCCCGGCTTAAGGGTTACGGGGAGCTGTTTTTT. The encoded protein is CSVPRLKGYGELFF.

A word on this clonotype: A read error may explain this, as a much larger clone is one base away. The chain couples TRBV15 to TRBJ1-1; D might be TRBD1 (5 bases). The CDR3 is 15 amino acids. Germline assignment: CDR1 LNHNV and CDR2 YYDKDF (reference sequence). CDR3 bases: TGTGTCACCCTTCAGCGGCGACAGATAAACACTGAAGCTTTCTTT. Protein sequence: CVTLQRRQINTEAFF.

This clonotype was found a few times. V and J are TRBV9 and TRBJ2-6, with D uncertain. The V gene lost 0 bases and the J gene lost 0 bases, with 13 bases spanning the gap. The CDR3 is made up of 18 amino acids. CDR1 is SGDLS, CDR2 YYNGEE, per germline. In DNA, the CDR3 is TGTGCCAGCAGCGTAGCTAAGGATCAGCGCTCTGGGGCCAACGTCCTGACTTTC. Translated, it gives CASSVAKDQRSGANVLTF.

The chain employs TRBV14 and TRBJ2-7, with D perhaps matching TRBD2 (7 bases). Trimming shortened V by 1 base and J by 4 bases, and 17 bases separated the two germline ends. CDR1 is SGHDN, CDR2 FVKESK, per germline. The CDR3 spans 16 residues. CDR3 amino acids: CASSQGPTAGTYEQYV. In DNA form, the CDR3 reads TGTGCCAGCAGCCAAGGCCCAACAGCGGGGACATACGAGCAGTACGTC.

This clonotype appeared a single time. Relative to the germline gene, one junction end is altered; a read error may explain this. The rearrangement uses TRBV5-3 and TRBJ2-5, with D hard to call. TRBV5-3 is noted as an ORF with a role that remains uncertain. The CDR3 sequence is 16 residues long. Here the CDR3 DNA reads TGTGCCAGCAGCTTGGACGCAGGAACCGTCCAAGAGACCCAGTACTTC. Amino acids: CASSLDAGTVQETQYF.

The V gene is TRBV27, the J gene TRBJ2-1, with TRBD2 matching 8 bases. There are 16 residues in the CDR3. CDR1 and CDR2 from the germline V gene are MNHEY and SMNVEV (reference sequence). V lost 5 bases and J lost 2; bases outside the gene matches: 8. CDR3 sequence: CASSIFRGGTYNEQFF. In DNA, the CDR3 is TGTGCCAGCAGTATATTTCGGGGGGGGACCTACAATGAGCAGTTCTTC.

This clonotype was counted at least ten times. J is TRBJ2-3 and V is TRBV5-6; D possibly matches TRBD1 or TRBD2 (7 bases each). This CDR3 has 13 amino acids. Germline assignment: CDR1 SGHDT and CDR2 YYEEEE. V was cut by 6 bases and J by 7 bases, with 15 bases left in between. The CDR3, as DNA: TGTGCCAGCACCCCAGGGGGGGCGAATACGCAGTATTTT. This translates into CASTPGGANTQYF.

The table lists this clonotype with many counts. The rearrangement uses TRBV6-2 or TRBV6-3 and TRBJ2-7; D is unclear. Deletions cut 4 bases from V and 2 bases from J, with 6 bases between. The CDR3 extends over 12 amino acids. Germline CDR1 is MNHEY and CDR2 is SVGEGT. The CDR3 nucleotides are TGTGCCAGCAGTTTGGTCCCCTACGAGCAGTACGTC. It encodes CASSLVPYEQYV.

The chain employs TRBV6-2 or TRBV6-3 and TRBJ2-5; 9 nucleotides align to TRBD2. Germline trimming cut 0 bases from V and 5 bases from J; bases unmatched to any gene: 7. The CDR3 is 16 amino acids. The germline V gene encodes CDR1 MNHEY and CDR2 SVGEGT. CDR3 sequence: CASSYSAGGPRETQYF. The CDR3 nucleotides read TGTGCCAGCAGTTACTCGGCGGGGGGGCCGAGGGAGACCCAGTACTTC.

This clonotype occurred a few times. This chain connects TRBV29-1 to TRBJ1-3; 11 positions match TRBD1. The CDR3 is 15 residues long. The ends lost 7 bases at V and 4 bases at J; junction bases unmatched: 9. Germline CDR1 and CDR2: SQVTM and ANQGSEA. This CDR3 is CSAVGQGARGNTIYF. CDR3 sequence (DNA): TGCAGCGCCGTCGGACAGGGGGCGAGGGGAAACACCATATATTTT.

The table lists this clonotype with many counts. This chain uses TRBV7-3 with TRBJ2-1, with D perhaps TRBD1 or TRBD2 (5 bases each). Germline values: CDR1 SGHTA, CDR2 FQGTGA. The CDR3 loop spans 14 amino acids. V lost 5 bases and J lost 8, with 16 bases in between. The CDR3 spells CASSLLEGRYEQFF. For the CDR3, the DNA is TGTGCCAGCAGCCTCTTAGAGGGGCGCTATGAGCAGTTCTTC.

Remarks on this clonotype: A single base separates this from a much larger clone, so it may be a read error. V and J are TRBV7-2 and TRBJ2-3; TRBD1 matches 10 bases. The CDR3 covers 15 residues. Germline CDR1 and CDR2: SGHTA and FQGNSA. CDR3 nucleotides: TGTGCCAACAGCTCGGACAGGGGGAACGAAGATACGCAGTATTTT. This sequence encodes CANSSDRGNEDTQYF.

Notes on this clonotype: Here the CDR3 omits its conserved ending phenylalanine or tryptophan, so a read error is the likely source. V usage is TRBV7-8 and J usage is TRBJ2-3; no firm D call. CDR3 length equals 17 residues. The germline V gene encodes CDR1 SGHVS and CDR2 FQNEAQ. CDR3 protein: CASSLLFRQQFTDTQYS. CDR3 coding DNA: TGTGCCAGCAGCCTCCTCTTCAGGCAGCAGTTCACAGATACACAGTATTCT.

This clonotype has just a few counts. The V gene is TRBV9, the J gene TRBJ1-5, with TRBD1 matching 8 bases. V shed 3 bases, J shed 6 bases, and the junction held 14 bases outside the gene matches. CDR1 and CDR2 from the germline V gene are SGDLS and YYNGEE. CDR3 length: 17 residues. In DNA form, the CDR3 reads TGTGCCAGCAGCGCACCGGGGGACAGGATAGACGCTCAGCCCCAGCATTTT. Its translation is CASSAPGDRIDAQPQHF.

Many counts were recorded for this clonotype. The chain uses TRBV7-8 and TRBJ1-6; 9 bases map to TRBD1. The CDR3 has 17 amino acids. Germline V CDR1 and CDR2: SGHVS, FQNEAQ. The V gene end was trimmed by 4 bases and the J gene end by 0 bases; junction bases not matched to a gene: 4. The CDR3 DNA is TGTGCCAGCAGCTCGCGGACAGGGGACTCCTATAATTCACCCCTCCACTTT. The encoded protein is CASSSRTGDSYNSPLHF. The full variable domain, with the rest looked up from reference TRBV7-8 and TRBJ1-6, is GAGVSQSPRYKVAKRGQDVALRCDPISGHVSLFWYQQALGQGPEFLTYFQNEAQLDKSGLPSDRFFAERPEGSVSTLKIQRTQQEDSAVYLCASSSRTGDSYNSPLHFGNGTRLTVT.

V gene TRBV9 combines with J gene TRBJ2-1, with 11 bases matching TRBD2. CDR3 size: 15 residues. The junction had 8 bases not matched to a gene; V was cut back by 4 bases and J by 8 bases. The germline CDR1 and CDR2 sequences are SGDLS and YYNGEE. The CDR3 loop reads CASSPPSGGPHEQFF. CDR3 DNA: TGTGCCAGCAGCCCACCTAGCGGGGGGCCGCATGAGCAGTTCTTC.

The rearrangement links TRBV19 to TRBJ1-6; no clear D gene. Looked up from germline, CDR1 is LNHDA and CDR2 is SQIVND (reference sequence). The ends were cut back, 7 bases at V and 7 bases at J, with 14 bases in the middle. The CDR3 sequence is 14 residues long. The CDR3 bases are TGTGCCAGTACCCATAGACCGAGGAATTCACCCCTCCACTTT. It is translated as CASTHRPRNSPLHF.

The chain employs TRBV19 and TRBJ1-6, with a tentative D call TRBD1 (5 bases). Trimming removed 7 bases at V and 8 bases at J, with 18 bases between. This CDR3 comprises 15 residues. The V gene's germline CDR1 is LNHDA and CDR2 SQIVND (reference sequence). CDR3 protein: CASKYRREEDSPLHF. The CDR3 DNA reads TGTGCCAGTAAATACAGGAGGGAGGAAGATTCACCCCTCCACTTT.

There are a few counts of this clonotype. The chain employs TRBV7-9 and TRBJ2-7; 7 bases match TRBD2. J lost 7 bases, V lost 5 bases, and 5 bases had no gene match. This CDR3 is 12 amino acids long. In germline, CDR1 is SEHNR, CDR2 FQNEAQ (reference sequence). The CDR3 coding sequence is TGTGCCAGCAGCCCCCGACTAGCTGAGCAGTACTTC. This codes for CASSPRLAEQYF.

In this sample, this clonotype turned up a few times. The chain recombines TRBV5-4 with TRBJ1-1; D gene uncertain. V was trimmed by 2 bases and J by 0 bases, leaving 5 bases between them. Per the germline V gene, CDR1 is SGHNT and CDR2 is YYREEE (reference sequence). The CDR3 extends over 13 amino acids. The CDR3 nucleotides are TGTGCCAGCAGCTTCGTTTTGAACACTGAAGCTTTCTTT. Amino acid sequence: CASSFVLNTEAFF.

The rearrangement uses TRBV9 and TRBJ2-3, with D hard to call. The germline gives CDR1 SGDLS, CDR2 YYNGEE. The CDR3 contains 12 residues. With 4 bases removed from V and 2 bases from J, the gap between germline ends came to 5 bases. This chain's CDR3 is CASSQATDTQYF. The CDR3 nucleotides are TGTGCCAGCAGCCAAGCCACAGATACGCAGTATTTT.

This chain joins TRBV7-2 and TRBJ2-1; 11 bases fit TRBD2. The CDR3 is 17 amino acids. Germline CDR1 reads SGHTA; CDR2 reads FQGNSA. V gave up 8 bases and J gave up 4 bases; unmatched junction bases: 13. CDR3 bases: TGTGCCAGCTGCAAACTTAATAGCGGGGGGGCATACAATGAGCAGTTCTTC. Translating it yields CASCKLNSGGAYNEQFF.

There are a few counts of this clonotype. The chain combines TRBV7-9 with TRBJ2-7; the D is unclear. CDR3 length: 12 residues. V was clipped by 10 bases and J by 2 bases, with 12 bases between them. CDR1 and CDR2 (germline): SEHNR, FQNEAQ (reference sequence). The CDR3: CAIEQVTYEQYV. The CDR3 DNA reads as TGTGCCATCGAGCAGGTAACCTACGAGCAGTACGTC.

This clonotype was seen a few times. The rearrangement links TRBV20-1 to TRBJ2-7; 8 nucleotides agree with TRBD2. Germline trimming cut 4 bases from V and 1 base from J; bases unmatched to any gene: 18. The germline gives CDR1 DFQATT, CDR2 SNEGSKA (reference sequence). The CDR3 spans 18 residues. The CDR3, as DNA: TGCAGTGCTACCTTAGCGGGGTGTAGAAAAATTAAATCCTACGAGCAGTACGTC. Residues: CSATLAGCRKIKSYEQYV.

A word on this clonotype: A much larger clone lies one base from this, so it may be a read error. The gene calls are TRBV28 and TRBJ2-3; 9 bases are shared with TRBD2. This CDR3 has 18 amino acids. Germline-derived CDR1 and CDR2 are MDHEN and SYDVKM. DNA of the CDR3: TGTGCCAACAGTTTTCTCCTAGCGGGGCAGACTAGCACAGATACGCAGTATTTT. This encodes CANSFLLAGQTSTDTQYF.

The chain has TRBV6-5 and TRBJ2-5; D may be TRBD2 (6 bases). V gave up 4 bases and J gave up 0 bases, with 12 bases separating them. Germline V gives CDR1 MNHEY, CDR2 SVGAGI. This CDR3 spans 15 amino acids. The CDR3 region has the DNA TGTGCCAGCAGTTCCCTTAGCGGAAACCAAGAGACCCAGTACTTC. Residues: CASSSLSGNQETQYF.

The CDR3 nucleotides are TGCAGCGTTGAGGACGGATACTCTGGAAACACCATATATTTT. The encoded protein is CSVEDGYSGNTIYF. This chain connects TRBV29-1 to TRBJ1-3, with no clear D. The CDR3 is 14 amino acids. Germline CDR1 is SQVTM and CDR2 is ANQGSEA. Trimming pared 3 bases from V and 0 bases from J, leaving 9 bases between.